These T cell receptor beta chains were read from a single sample in a study of human T cells and chemical hapten exposure. One entry per CDR3 protein results from TCRdb running MiXCR on the RACE reads. The sample contains around 120,000 distinct CDR3 sequences, roughly an eighth of which appear only once. This material consisted of whole blood, taken in connection with sensitization to the hapten diphenylcyclopropenone (DPC). The receptors shown here come from a man aged 18-30 years with alopecia areata. Some clones in this sample may be carry-over from other donors' samples. Both conserved end residues are part of each CDR3. A D gene is named only where the DNA matches it firmly. Part of the rows lack a size; the others show once, few, many or a class for expanded clones.

J gene	V gene	D gene	clone size	CDR3 DNA	CDR3 protein
TRBJ1-4	TRBV25-1	.	.	TGTGCCAGTAAACAGGGTGAAAAACTGTTTTTT	CASKQGEKLFF
TRBJ2-1	TRBV6-4	TRBD2	many	TGTGCCAGCAGTGACGCGGGGGGGCATTCTCGGGAGCAGTTCTTC	CASSDAGGHSREQFF
TRBJ1-2	TRBV3-1	.	.	TGTGCCAGCAGTTTTACCACCGACTATGGCTACACCTTC	CASSFTTDYGYTF
TRBJ2-3	TRBV7-9	.	few	TGTGCCAGCAGCCTACCCTTCGGTACGCAGTATTTT	CASSLPFGTQYF
TRBJ1-4	TRBV6-6	TRBD1	few	TGTGCCAGCAGTTCCGGGGACAGGGGGCTTGAAAAACTGTTTTTT	CASSSGDRGLEKLFF
TRBJ2-5	TRBV5-6	TRBD1	few	TGTGCCAGCAGCTTCCCCAGGGGGAACAGAGAGACCCAGTACTTC	CASSFPRGNRETQYF
TRBJ2-7	TRBV11-2	TRBD1	.	TGTGCCAGCAGCTCACTCCGGGACAGGGGCCCCTACGAGCAGTACTTC	CASSSLRDRGPYEQYF
TRBJ2-2	TRBV7-7	TRBD1	many	TGTGCCAGCAGCTTAAACAGGGGGAACACCGGGGAGCTGTTTTTT	CASSLNRGNTGELFF
TRBJ1-4	TRBV7-6	.	.	TGTGCCAGCAGCTTAGACACGTACGCAACTAATGAAAAACTGTTTTTT	CASSLDTYATNEKLFF
TRBJ2-3	TRBV6-2/TRBV6-3	TRBD2	.	TGTGCCAGCAGTTCCTCAGGTTGGCGGGAGAGCACAGATACGCAGTATTTT	CASSSSGWRESTDTQYF
TRBJ1-1	TRBV6-1	.	.	TGTGCCAGCAGTGCGAATAGGAGGAACACTGAAGCTTTCTTT	CASSANRRNTEAFF
TRBJ2-1	TRBV28	TRBD1	.	TGTGCCAGCAGTTTATGGGGACAGGGGGTTTACAATGAGCAGTTCTTC	CASSLWGQGVYNEQFF
TRBJ1-1	TRBV3-1	.	.	TGTGCCAGCAGCCTGGTACAGAGGAACACTGAAGCTTTCTTT	CASSLVQRNTEAFF
TRBJ1-1	TRBV28	.	many	TGTGCCAGCAGCCCGGTCCGGTCGGACACTGAAGCTTTCTTT	CASSPVRSDTEAFF
TRBJ2-1	TRBV15	TRBD2	few	TGTGCCACCAGCAGAGATCGGCTAGCGGCGTACAATGAGCAGTTCTTC	CATSRDRLAAYNEQFF
TRBJ2-7	TRBV7-2	.	medium-sized	TGTGCCAGCAGCTCCCCTCAGGATTACGAGCAGTACTTC	CASSSPQDYEQYF
TRBJ1-2	TRBV10-3	.	few	TGTGCCATCAGTGATAGAAGGGGTAACTATGAAGGGGGCTACACCTTC	CAISDRRGNYEGGYTF
TRBJ2-3	TRBV10-2	.	few	TGCGCCAGCAGTGAGGGATATACGCAGTATTTT	CASSEGYTQYF
TRBJ2-1	TRBV7-2	.	few	TGTGCCAGCAGCTTCCGGTCGCCCGGCCCCTACAATGAGCAGTTCTTC	CASSFRSPGPYNEQFF
TRBJ2-3	TRBV6-6	.	many	TGTGCCAGCAGTTACTCCCCAGTGGGCGATACGCAGTATTTT	CASSYSPVGDTQYF
TRBJ1-1	TRBV9	.	few	TGTGCCAGCAGCACCCCACACGGACGGGCTTTCTTT	CASSTPHGRAFF
TRBJ2-4	TRBV2	.	few	TGTGCCAGCAGTGAAGATAGTCGAGACATTCAGTACTTC	CASSEDSRDIQYF
TRBJ2-7	TRBV28	TRBD1	.	TGTGCCAGCAGGGGACCGGGACAGGGGGACCCCTACGAGCAGTACTTC	CASRGPGQGDPYEQYF
TRBJ2-5	TRBV6-2/TRBV6-3	.	few	TGTGCCAGCAGCCGAGCGGGTTCTCGAGAGACCCAGTACTTC	CASSRAGSRETQYF
TRBJ2-2	TRBV5-1	.	few	TGCGCCAGCATGGGCGGGCCGAACACCGGGGAGCTGTTTTTT	CASMGGPNTGELFF